The 24 T cell receptor beta chains below were found in one sample sequenced in a study of T cell changes during pregnancy in multiple sclerosis. The assay was immunoSEQ multiplex PCR, and TCRdb's table has in-frame clones only and misses some. The sample has over 45,000 clones, around nine tenths seen once; the top ten hold less than 3.5%. Material: peripheral blood, obtained in the third trimester of pregnancy. These receptors originate from a female donor in good health, enrolled as a control in a pregnancy study.

This chain connects TRBV5-8 to TRBJ2-7; TRBD1 is a possible D gene (6 bases). Germline V gives CDR1 SGHTS, CDR2 YDEGEE. Trimming left V 3 bases short and J 2 bases short, with 9 bases between. The CDR3 runs to 13 residues. CDR3 sequence reads: CASSWTETYEQYF. CDR3 sequence (DNA): TGTGCCAGCAGCTGGACAGAAACCTACGAGCAGTACTTC.

CDR3 sequence (DNA): TGTGCCAGCAGTCCGACTAGCGGGAGGACCTACGAGCAGTACTTC. Amino acid sequence: CASSPTSGRTYEQYF. The V call is TRBV6-5, the J call TRBJ2-7, with 13 bases lining up with TRBD2. Germline V gives CDR1 MNHEY, CDR2 SVGAGI. V was clipped by 5 bases and J by 2 bases; unmatched bases: 3. This CDR3 contains 15 residues.

The CDR3 loop is CASSSRVGNTGELFF. DNA for the CDR3: TGTGCCAGCAGCTCCCGGGTGGGGAACACCGGGGAGCTGTTTTTT. The chain links TRBV11-2 to TRBJ2-2, with D unclear. CDR3 length: 15 residues. Trimming pared 4 bases from V and 1 base from J, leaving 10 bases between. Germline loops: CDR1 SGHAT, CDR2 FQNNGV. The complete variable domain, with remaining parts taken from reference TRBV11-2 and TRBJ2-2, reads EAGVAQSPRYKIIEKRQSVAFWCNPISGHATLYWYQQILGQGPKLLIQFQNNGVVDDSQLPKDRFSAERLKGVDSTLKIQPAKLEDSAVYLCASSSRVGNTGELFFGEGSRLTVL.

In this sample, this clone turned up a few times. V usage is TRBV14 and J usage is TRBJ2-7; 10 bases map to TRBD2. The V and J ends lost 1 base and 3 bases, in that order; junction bases with no gene match: 3. The CDR3 totals 15 residues. Germline CDR1 SGHDN, CDR2 FVKESK. Written as DNA, the CDR3 is TGTGCCAGCAGCCAAGCTAGCGGGAGCCTCTACGAGCAGTACTTC. This sequence encodes CASSQASGSLYEQYF.

This rearrangement joins TRBV16 to TRBJ1-1; 8 nucleotides match TRBD1. This CDR3 has 15 amino acids. Trimming at V came to 4 bases and at J to 1 base, leaving 5 bases not matched to a gene. Germline CDR1 and CDR2: KGHSY and FQNENV. The CDR3 region has the DNA TGTGCCAGCAGCCGTACAGGGGGTACGAACACTGAAGCTTTCTTT. Protein product: CASSRTGGTNTEAFF.

The chain recombines TRBV19 with TRBJ1-5, with D perhaps TRBD1 (5 bases). Germline V gene lookup returns CDR1 LNHDA and CDR2 SQIVND (reference sequence). The CDR3 sequence is 14 residues long. V lost 8 bases and J 7 bases, leaving 18 bases between the germline ends. In DNA, the CDR3 is TGTGCCAGTTGTGGGACTGGCTTCGGACAGCCCCAGCATTTT. It specifies CASCGTGFGQPQHF.

This chain links TRBV28 with TRBJ1-2, with D unresolved. V was pared by 6 bases and J by 4 bases, with 12 bases between. The CDR3 consists of 13 residues. Germline CDR1 MDHEN, CDR2 SYDVKM. The CDR3 bases are TGTGCCAGCAGCCAGGACGGGATCTATGGCTACACCTTC. Its translation: CASSQDGIYGYTF.

This clone has just a few counts. V gene TRBV4-3 combines with J gene TRBJ1-2; D might be TRBD1 (5 bases). Germline V CDR1 and CDR2: LGHNA, YSLEER. V lost 4 bases to trimming and J lost 2 bases, with 11 bases between them. The CDR3 has 14 amino acids. The CDR3 DNA is TGCGCCAGCAGCCTCCAGACAGAGAACTATGGCTACACCTTC. Its protein product is CASSLQTENYGYTF.

The J gene is TRBJ1-3, the V gene TRBV5-6, with D possibly TRBD1 on 6 matching bases. V was pared by 0 bases and J by 5 bases, with 15 bases between. This CDR3 is 16 amino acids long. Germline V gene sequence: CDR1 SGHDT, CDR2 YYEEEE. In nucleotides, the CDR3 is TGTGCCAGCAGCTTGGCCCACAGGGCTGACAGAAACACCATATATTTT. It is translated as CASSLAHRADRNTIYF.

The chain has TRBV20-1 and TRBJ1-5; D is unclear. Germline V gives CDR1 DFQATT, CDR2 SNEGSKA (reference sequence). The CDR3 runs 11 residues. Trimming took 0 bases from V and 11 from J, leaving 8 bases between them. The CDR3 DNA is TGCAGTGCTAGAGACGGGGAGACCCAGCATTTT. This encodes CSARDGETQHF.

This chain uses TRBV4-2 with TRBJ2-2; a possible D gene is TRBD1 (6 bases). Germline-derived CDR1 and CDR2 are LGHNA and YNFKEQ. V lost 5 bases and J 8 bases, leaving 12 bases between the germline ends. There are 13 residues in the CDR3. Here the CDR3 DNA reads TGTGCCAGCAGCTCCATGACAGGAGGGGAGCTGTTTTTT. Its protein product is CASSSMTGGELFF.

The chain uses TRBV23-1 and TRBJ2-7, with TRBD1 matching over 7 bases. TRBV23-1 is classed as an ORF, of uncertain function. Trimming at V came to 7 bases and at J to 2 bases, leaving 20 bases not matched to a gene. This CDR3 has 18 amino acids. The chain's CDR3 is CASIPLDRVDTRPYEQYF. DNA of the CDR3: TGCGCCAGCATCCCTTTAGACAGGGTGGACACCCGACCCTACGAGCAGTACTTC.

The V gene is TRBV29-1, the J gene TRBJ1-2; 8 nucleotides align to TRBD1. The V and J ends lost 4 bases and 2 bases, in that order; junction bases with no gene match: 6. Germline loops: CDR1 SQVTM, CDR2 ANQGSEA. CDR3 length: 14 amino acids. CDR3 sequence: CSVGGQGANYGYTF. The CDR3 DNA sequence: TGCAGCGTTGGGGGCCAGGGGGCGAACTATGGCTACACCTTC.

The rearrangement uses TRBV7-2 and TRBJ2-4, with 9 nucleotides matching TRBD2. With 0 bases clipped from V and 8 bases from J, the junction kept 5 bases outside the gene matches. The CDR3 is made up of 15 amino acids. CDR1 SGHTA and CDR2 FQGNSA come from the germline V gene. The CDR3 reads CASSLAASSGDIQYF. Here the CDR3 DNA reads TGTGCCAGCAGCTTAGCCGCATCTAGCGGGGACATTCAGTACTTC.

The V and J genes are TRBV15 and TRBJ2-1; TRBD2 matches 12 bases. CDR3 size: 18 residues. Germline CDR1 is LNHNV and CDR2 is YYDKDF (reference sequence). The V segment lost 1 base and the J segment 4 bases; nucleotides outside the gene matches: 8. The CDR3 nucleotides read TGTGCCACCAGCAGAGGGGCGCTAGCGGGAGGGACATACAATGAGCAGTTCTTC. It is translated as CATSRGALAGGTYNEQFF. Variable domain in full (rest from reference TRBV15 and TRBJ2-1): DAMVIQNPRYQVTQFGKPVTLSCSQTLNHNVMYWYQQKSSQAPKLLFHYYDKDFNNEADTPDNFQSRRPNTSFCFLDIRSPGLGDTAMYLCATSRGALAGGTYNEQFFGPGTRLTVL.

The chain uses TRBV15 and TRBJ1-5, with 7 bases identical to TRBD1. The trim removed 5 bases at V and 4 bases at J, leaving 2 bases unmatched. Germline V gives CDR1 LNHNV, CDR2 YYDKDF (reference sequence). The CDR3 is made up of 13 amino acids. CDR3 loop: CATSWDRNQPQHF. Here the CDR3 DNA reads TGTGCCACCAGCTGGGACAGAAATCAGCCCCAGCATTTT.

The V gene is TRBV6-6, the J gene TRBJ1-1, with D unresolved. The V end was cut by 8 bases, the J end by 0 bases, with 7 bases between. This CDR3 has 12 amino acids. Germline assignment: CDR1 MNHNY and CDR2 SVGAGI (reference sequence). The CDR3 loop reads CASSRLNTEAFF. The CDR3 DNA sequence: TGTGCCAGCTCCAGGCTGAACACTGAAGCTTTCTTT.

This clone was observed once. This sequence joins TRBV5-4 and TRBJ1-5; no clear D gene. V lost 1 base and J 3 bases, leaving 14 bases between the germline ends. The CDR3 consists of 16 residues. CDR1 is SGHNT, CDR2 YYREEE, per germline (reference sequence). The CDR3 region is CASSLMEGGDNQPQHF. The CDR3 DNA follows: TGTGCCAGCAGCTTGATGGAGGGCGGAGACAATCAGCCCCAGCATTTT.

The rearrangement joins TRBV5-4 to TRBJ2-3, with D unresolved. Germline CDR1 is SGHNT and CDR2 is YYREEE (reference sequence). Between the trimmed V and J ends, which lost 4 bases and 2 bases, there was a span of 8 bases. This CDR3 has 13 amino acids. The chain's CDR3 is CASSDILTDTQYF. The CDR3 DNA reads as TGTGCCAGCAGCGACATCCTCACAGATACGCAGTATTTT.

This chain joins TRBV27 and TRBJ1-2, with D unclear. The CDR3 has 14 residues. V lost 4 bases and J 2 bases, leaving 11 bases between the germline ends. Germline CDR1 reads MNHEY; CDR2 reads SMNVEV (reference sequence). CDR3 residues: CASSSAESNYGYTF. In nucleotides, the CDR3 is TGTGCCAGCAGTTCTGCAGAATCCAACTATGGCTACACCTTC.

The chain recombines TRBV7-2 with TRBJ1-1, with no clear D. Trimming pared 3 bases from V and 0 bases from J, leaving 8 bases between. There are 14 residues in the CDR3. Germline loops: CDR1 SGHTA, CDR2 FQGNSA. CDR3 sequence: CASSLTSMNTEAFF. The CDR3 DNA follows: TGTGCCAGCAGCTTGACATCAATGAACACTGAAGCTTTCTTT.

The chain combines TRBV9 with TRBJ1-5; TRBD1 might be the D (5 bases). This CDR3 region has 14 residues. Trimming removed 0 bases from V and 6 bases from J, with 10 bases in between. Germline values: CDR1 SGDLS, CDR2 YYNGEE. The CDR3 sequence is CASSVEAGPQPQHF. The CDR3 DNA reads as TGTGCCAGCAGCGTAGAGGCAGGGCCTCAGCCCCAGCATTTT.

This clone was picked up one time. Mismatch with germline at one junction end may stem from a read error. The CDR3, as DNA: TGTGCCTGGAGCTCCCCCCCCCGGCATTTT. It is translated as CAWSSPPRHF. The chain uses TRBV30 and TRBJ1-5; unclear D gene. The CDR3 is made up of 10 amino acids. Per germline, CDR1 GTSNPN and CDR2 SVGIG (reference sequence).

V gene TRBV29-1 combines with J gene TRBJ2-3; 8 nucleotides line up with TRBD1. CDR1 and CDR2 (germline): SQVTM, ANQGSEA. This CDR3 has 13 amino acids. The junction had 3 bases not matched to a gene; V was cut back by 6 bases and J by 1 base. CDR3 coding DNA: TGCAGCGTAAAGGACAGGGGCACAGATACGCAGTATTTT. The encoded protein is CSVKDRGTDTQYF.